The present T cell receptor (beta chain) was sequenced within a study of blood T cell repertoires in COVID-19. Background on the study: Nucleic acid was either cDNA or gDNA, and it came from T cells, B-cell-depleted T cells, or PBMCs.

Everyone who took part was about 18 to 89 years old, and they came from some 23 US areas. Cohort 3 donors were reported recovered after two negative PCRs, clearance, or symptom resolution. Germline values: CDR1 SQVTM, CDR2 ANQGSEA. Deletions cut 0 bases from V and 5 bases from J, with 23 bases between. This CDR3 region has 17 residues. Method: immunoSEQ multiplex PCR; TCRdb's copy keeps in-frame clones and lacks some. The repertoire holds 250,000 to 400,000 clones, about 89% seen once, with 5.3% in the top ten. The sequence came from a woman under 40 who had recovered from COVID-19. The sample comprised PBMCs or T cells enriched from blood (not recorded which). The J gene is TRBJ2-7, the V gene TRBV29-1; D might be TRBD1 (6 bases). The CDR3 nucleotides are TGCAGCGTTGAAGACCCAACTCGAGGGGGATCCTTGAACGAGCAGTACTTC. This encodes CSVEDPTRGGSLNEQYF.